The clone carrying this T cell receptor (beta chain) was recorded a few times. Its antigen is unknown. J was trimmed by 7 bases and V by 7 bases; bases with no gene match: 12. The germline CDR1 and CDR2 sequences are MNHNY and SVGAGI (reference sequence). This CDR3 has 15 residues. This specimen belongs to a study of cytomegalovirus exposure and HLA in healthy donors. Study results and caveats: More than 15,000 TCR beta sequences were associated with HLA alleles at 0.05 false discovery rate in a later analysis.

The PCR employed 60 Vbeta primers together with 13 Jbeta primers. Assay used: immunoSEQ multiplex PCR; TCRdb lists only in-frame clones, some missing. The data show 150,000 to 200,000 clones, approximately 80% seen once. Sequenced sample: PBMCs. The clonotype originates from a male donor in good health and CMV-seronegative. The J gene is TRBJ2-1, the V gene TRBV6-6; TRBD1 matches 8 bases. DNA for the CDR3: TGTGCCAGCATGGGCTACAGGGGGGAGACGAATGAGCAGTTCTTC. It translates to CASMGYRGETNEQFF.